This TCR beta chain was identified during a study of CD8 T cells in Susac syndrome. Germline V gives CDR1 MNHNS, CDR2 SASEGT. This CDR3 has 12 residues. V lost 1 base, J lost 4 bases, and 2 bases lay in between. CD8+ and CD4+ T cells circulating in blood were sequenced for TCR beta. Healthy donors served as age- and sex-matched controls. TEMRA cells were enriched by FACS, while CD8+ and CD4+ T cells were obtained through a negative isolation that was performed magnetically. Random hexamers were used to reverse transcribe an amount of 0.5 to 1 ug RNA. Coverage of TCR beta CDR3 amplification by immunoSEQ multiplex PCR extended to 54 Vbeta and 13 Jbeta. TCRdb itself ran the immunoSEQ multiplex PCR reads through MiXCR, one entry per CDR3 protein. The sample yields fewer than 250,000 distinct CDR3 sequences, around 93% seen once.

Sequenced material: CD4+ T cells from PBMCs. The receptor was derived from a human donor in good health. This chain links TRBV6-1 with TRBJ1-5; no reliable D call. CDR3 coding DNA: TGTGCCAGCAGTGAAGTAAATCAGCCCCAGCATTTT. It specifies CASSEVNQPQHF.